The 26 T cell receptor beta chains below were found in one sample sequenced in a study of T cell repertoires and HLA-DP antigens. Assay: immunoSEQ multiplex PCR; the TCRdb copy retains only in-frame clones and omits some. The sample holds around 100,000 clones, 80% to 95% seen once. Their antigen targets remain unknown. The sequencing sample was made of CD4+ T cells from PBMCs. These receptors originate from a woman aged 18-29 years in good health and CMV-seronegative.

This clone was detected once. The V and J genes are TRBV6-6 and TRBJ1-1; the D is unclear. Trimming removed 7 bases at V and 7 bases at J, with 19 bases between. The germline V gene encodes CDR1 MNHNY and CDR2 SVGAGI (reference sequence). This CDR3 spans 14 amino acids. The CDR3 loop reads CASTPLVVLLEAFF. The CDR3 DNA follows: TGTGCCAGCACGCCGCTTGTGGTCTTACTTGAAGCTTTCTTT.

V and J are TRBV5-1 and TRBJ2-1, with 9 bases fitting TRBD1. The V gene end was trimmed by 0 bases and the J gene end by 5 bases; junction bases not matched to a gene: 6. CDR3 size: 16 residues. Germline V gene sequence: CDR1 SGHRS, CDR2 YFSETQ. CDR3 loop: CASSLGLGTGHNEQFF. The CDR3 DNA reads TGCGCCAGCAGCTTGGGACTCGGGACAGGGCACAATGAGCAGTTCTTC.

The chain recombines TRBV9 with TRBJ1-3, with unresolved D. Per germline, CDR1 SGDLS and CDR2 YYNGEE. This CDR3 spans 14 amino acids. With 1 base removed from V and 4 bases from J, the gap between germline ends came to 9 bases. The CDR3 protein is CASSVSSRGNTIYF. Here the CDR3 DNA reads TGTGCCAGCAGCGTATCGTCCCGGGGAAACACCATATATTTT.

V is TRBV2 and J is TRBJ2-7; 7 bases are a match to TRBD1. The germline V gene encodes CDR1 SNHLY and CDR2 FYNNEI. V was pared by 6 bases and J by 3 bases, with 8 bases of the junction left unmatched. This CDR3 contains 14 residues. The DNA for the CDR3 is TGTGCCAGCAGCCTGACAGGGTTCAGCTACGAGCAGTACTTC. It codes for CASSLTGFSYEQYF.

J is TRBJ2-3 and V is TRBV4-1; D not resolved. CDR1 MGHRA and CDR2 YSYEKL come from the germline V gene. The CDR3 spans 15 residues. Trimming shortened V by 4 bases and J by 4 bases, and 15 bases separated the two germline ends. As DNA, the CDR3 is TGCGCCAGCAGCCGTTCGGTGCTGGGCCCAGATACGCAGTATTTT. Translated, it gives CASSRSVLGPDTQYF.

V is TRBV28 and J is TRBJ1-4, with a weak D call TRBD1 (5 bases). Germline values: CDR1 MDHEN, CDR2 SYDVKM. V lost 7 bases and J 0 bases, leaving 15 bases between the germline ends. This CDR3 spans 16 amino acids. The CDR3 sequence is CASNTRDPSTNEKLFF. In DNA form, the CDR3 reads TGTGCCAGCAATACCCGGGACCCTTCAACTAATGAAAAACTGTTTTTT.

The chain uses TRBV4-3 and TRBJ2-5, with D uncertain. The CDR3 consists of 13 residues. Germline loops: CDR1 LGHNA, CDR2 YSLEER. Trimming took 1 base from V and 4 from J, leaving 7 bases between them. The CDR3 region has the DNA TGCGCCAGCAGCCAAGCCTCCCGAGAGACCCAGTACTTC. It yields the protein CASSQASRETQYF.

CDR3 nucleotides: TGTGCCAGCAGGAAGACAGGCAACACTGAAGCTTTCTTT. The encoded protein is CASRKTGNTEAFF. J is TRBJ1-1 and V is TRBV6-5, with a tentative D call TRBD1 (6 bases). In germline, CDR1 is MNHEY, CDR2 SVGAGI. The germline V and J ends were trimmed by 6 bases and 2 bases, with 10 bases remaining between them. This CDR3 is built from 13 residues.

Written as DNA, the CDR3 is TGCGCCAGCAGCCAAAACAGGGGAGAATATGGCTACACCTTC. It codes for CASSQNRGEYGYTF. The chain employs TRBV5-1 and TRBJ1-2; 7 bases are a match to TRBD1. Losses at the gene ends were 4 bases for V and 5 bases for J; bases not matched to a gene: 8. Germline assignment: CDR1 SGHRS and CDR2 YFSETQ. The length of the CDR3 is 14 residues.

This chain joins TRBV29-1 and TRBJ2-1, with 10 bases matching TRBD2. The CDR3 consists of 15 residues. Unmatched junction bases numbered 2, after V lost 3 bases and J lost 0 bases. Germline V gene lookup returns CDR1 SQVTM and CDR2 ANQGSEA. CDR3 loop: CSVEQRGGSYNEQFF. CDR3 coding DNA: TGCAGCGTTGAGCAGCGGGGGGGCTCCTACAATGAGCAGTTCTTC.

The chain uses TRBV7-8 and TRBJ2-5; no clear D. Trimming left V 3 bases short and J 5 bases short, with 7 bases between. This CDR3 spans 12 amino acids. Germline CDR1 is SGHVS and CDR2 is FQNEAQ. In nucleotides, the CDR3 is TGTGCCAGCAGCTTCTCCAGTGAGACCCAGTACTTC. This sequence encodes CASSFSSETQYF.

The CDR3 here is CASSRDSSGFNSPLHF. CDR3 sequence (DNA): TGTGCCAGCAGCCGGGACAGCTCGGGGTTTAATTCACCCCTCCACTTT. The rearrangement links TRBV9 to TRBJ1-6; 7 bases are a match to TRBD1. Germline values: CDR1 SGDLS, CDR2 YYNGEE. With 4 bases clipped from V and 6 bases from J, the junction kept 10 bases outside the gene matches. This CDR3 has 16 residues.

The chain carries TRBV2 and TRBJ2-7, with D possibly called TRBD1 or TRBD2 (5 bases each). Germline V gene lookup returns CDR1 SNHLY and CDR2 FYNNEI. Trimming removed 7 bases from V and 1 base from J, with 14 bases in between. The CDR3 extends over 14 amino acids. CDR3 nucleotide sequence: TGTGCCAGCATACGGGACCGAATATCCTACGAGCAGTACGTC. Its translation: CASIRDRISYEQYV.

This clone was seen more than once but under ten times. The CDR3 loop reads CAISDPTTPGFKDTEAFF. The CDR3 DNA reads TGTGCCATCAGTGATCCTACTACCCCGGGATTTAAGGACACTGAAGCTTTCTTT. The chain has TRBV10-3 and TRBJ1-1, with D unresolved. Trimming removed 3 bases from V and 3 bases from J, with 23 bases in between. The CDR3 extends over 18 amino acids. Germline V gives CDR1 ENHRY, CDR2 SYGVKD.

V gene TRBV7-9 combines with J gene TRBJ1-3; 7 bases fit TRBD1. CDR3 length: 16 amino acids. Trimming removed 4 bases from V and 0 bases from J; junction bases left unmatched: 6. Germline assignment: CDR1 SEHNR and CDR2 FQNEAQ (reference sequence). CDR3 sequence reads: CASSSRDRSSGNTIYF. As DNA, the CDR3 is TGTGCCAGCAGCTCCCGGGACAGAAGCTCTGGAAACACCATATATTTT.

The chain is built from TRBV28 and TRBJ2-7; D gene unclear. The V end was cut by 8 bases, the J end by 2 bases, with 10 bases between. The CDR3 is made up of 12 amino acids. Germline V gene data show CDR1 as MDHEN and CDR2 as SYDVKM. The DNA for the CDR3 is TGTGCCAGCGGATCATCGGCCTACGAGCAGTACTTC. Amino acid sequence: CASGSSAYEQYF.

The genes are TRBV9 and TRBJ1-2; perhaps TRBD1 as D (5 bases). This CDR3 is 14 amino acids long. Germline V lookup: CDR1 SGDLS, CDR2 YYNGEE. The V end was cut by 3 bases, the J end by 7 bases, with 16 bases between. The CDR3 DNA reads as TGTGCCAGCAGCGCCGGGGCCTTCGGGAGTGGCTACACCTTC. This gives the protein CASSAGAFGSGYTF.

The chain joins TRBV5-1 to TRBJ2-3, with D possibly matching TRBD2 (6 bases). V lost 3 bases and J lost 0, with 14 bases in between. This CDR3 comprises 16 residues. CDR1 is SGHRS, CDR2 YFSETQ, per germline. The CDR3: CASSSQRGRSTDTQYF. For the CDR3, the DNA is TGCGCCAGCAGCTCCCAACGGGGGAGAAGCACAGATACGCAGTATTTT.

This clone is a singleton in its sample. The V call is TRBV12-5, the J call TRBJ2-4; 9 bases map to TRBD1. Germline-derived CDR1 and CDR2 are LGHNT and FRNRAP. V gave up 4 bases and J gave up 1 base; unmatched junction bases: 8. There are 17 residues in the CDR3. The CDR3, as DNA: TGTGCTAGTGGTTCGGCACAGGGGGCAAGGGCCAAAAACATTCAGTACTTC. This sequence encodes CASGSAQGARAKNIQYF.

The chain joins TRBV6-5 to TRBJ1-1, with D unresolved. The CDR3 contains 13 residues. Trimming removed 0 bases at V and 5 bases at J, with 7 bases between. Germline-derived CDR1 and CDR2 are MNHEY and SVGAGI. The CDR3 region has the DNA TGTGCCAGCAGTTACTCGATAGGTACTGAAGCTTTCTTT. It translates to CASSYSIGTEAFF.

This chain connects TRBV5-1 to TRBJ1-1; no clear D. Trimming removed 5 bases at V and 4 bases at J, with 21 bases between. From germline, CDR1 is SGHRS and CDR2 YFSETQ. The CDR3 is 16 amino acids. In DNA, the CDR3 is TGCGCCAGCAGTTCTCTCCCGGGCGCGGGTAGCACTGAAGCTTTCTTT. Translation: CASSSLPGAGSTEAFF.

The chain has TRBV7-9 and TRBJ1-4; TRBD1 might be the D (6 bases). The V gene lost 6 bases and the J gene lost 5 bases, with 19 bases spanning the gap. The CDR3 has 16 residues. Germline CDR1 SEHNR, CDR2 FQNEAQ (reference sequence). Here the CDR3 reads CASSTSIAGVNEKLFF. DNA of the CDR3: TGTGCCAGCAGTACTAGCATAGCAGGGGTAAATGAAAAACTGTTTTTT. Using reference TRBV7-9 and TRBJ1-4 for the parts outside the CDR3, the full variable domain is DTGVSQNPRHKITKRGQNVTFRCDPISEHNRLYWYRQTLGQGPEFLTYFQNEAQLEKSRLLSDRFSAERPKGSFSTLEIQRTEQGDSAMYLCASSTSIAGVNEKLFFGSGTQLSVL.

This rearrangement joins TRBV7-9 to TRBJ2-3; TRBD1 might be the D (6 bases). V gave up 6 bases and J gave up 0 bases, with 10 bases separating them. The CDR3 is made up of 14 amino acids. Per germline, CDR1 SEHNR and CDR2 FQNEAQ (reference sequence). CDR3 sequence (DNA): TGTGCCAGCAGGAGACAGGCTAGCACAGATACGCAGTATTTT. Residues: CASRRQASTDTQYF. Full variable domain (outside the CDR3, taken from reference TRBV7-9 and TRBJ2-3): DTGVSQNPRHKITKRGQNVTFRCDPISEHNRLYWYRQTLGQGPEFLTYFQNEAQLEKSRLLSDRFSAERPKGSFSTLEIQRTEQGDSAMYLCASRRQASTDTQYFGPGTRLTVL.

The rearrangement joins TRBV6-1 to TRBJ2-7; D may be TRBD2 (5 bases). Germline-derived CDR1 and CDR2 are MNHNS and SASEGT. The V end lost 2 bases, the J end lost 0 bases, and 11 bases lay between the germline ends. The CDR3 length is 15 residues. The CDR3 DNA is TGTGCCAGCAGTGAATGGGGAGAAAGCTCCTACGAGCAGTACTTC. Protein: CASSEWGESSYEQYF.

The chain recombines TRBV19 with TRBJ1-2; 11 nucleotides line up with TRBD1. The CDR3 has 17 amino acids. Trimming took 3 bases from V and 4 from J; bases not matched to a gene: 10. The V gene's germline CDR1 is LNHDA and CDR2 SQIVND (reference sequence). Here the CDR3 DNA reads TGTGCCAGTAGTATGACTCCGGACAGGGGGCGAAGCTATGGCTACACCTTC. Amino acid sequence: CASSMTPDRGRSYGYTF.

This clone has only one observation. The sample holds other DNA sequences that translate to the same CDR3. The gene calls are TRBV30 and TRBJ2-7; TRBD2 matches at 13 bases. The CDR3 is 15 amino acids. The V and J ends lost 3 bases and 2 bases, in that order; junction bases with no gene match: 4. Germline CDR1 reads GTSNPN; CDR2 reads SVGIG (reference sequence). CDR3 sequence (DNA): TGTGCCTGGAGGGGGGGACTAGCGGGAACCTACGAGCAGTACTTC. It yields the protein CAWRGGLAGTYEQYF.